This record covers a single T cell receptor (beta chain). Its antigen has not been determined. The record has no base qualities; no much larger clone is one base away. Taken from the germline V gene, the CDR1 and CDR2 loops are SGHVS and FQNEAQ. Trimming costs V 1 base and J 1 base, and their ends lie 19 bases apart. CDR3 length: 18 amino acids, cysteine to phenylalanine. Left in the record is the CDR3 DNA by itself, 54 bases read in frame from the first base. The time point label, read with the paper, signifies: baseline pretreatment blood. The treatment or condition label on this specimen signifies: 15 Gy SBRT to primary tumor, nephrectomy 4 weeks later. To follow tumor-enriched clonotypes, serial peripheral blood was collected from radiation-treated patients at baseline and at 2 weeks and 4 weeks after SBRT. Every patient had renal cell carcinoma of clear cell pathology. Genomic DNA for TCR sequencing was prepared using the QIAamp DNA Blood Mini Kit (Qiagen). Only samples passing all quality control checks were included in the analyses.

The sample comes from a study of radiation and T cells in renal cell carcinoma (dated by TCRdb to the early 2020s). About the investigation overall: Samples were obtained from a clinical trial, in which 15 Gy stereotactic body radiation therapy was delivered to primary renal cell carcinomas and nephrectomy was performed 4 weeks later. In total, more than 50 samples underwent TCR beta sequencing: approximately 26 tumors plus 27 peripheral blood samples. Across all 50 or so samples, 4,000,000 or so unique CDR3 nucleotide sequences encoding roughly 2.7 million unique CDR3 amino acid sequences were identified. Beyond this particular receptor, the publication reports: Because the trial had a single-armed design, the trial could not examine how radiation dose or scheduling affected the TCR repertoire. Because no pretreatment tumor biopsies were available, whether clonotypes were present in the tumor at baseline could not be determined. Changes in the blood repertoire were not tracked past 4 weeks after treatment. In blood, the top tumor clonotypes increased between baseline and 2 weeks post-radiation and then shrank by 4 weeks, which suggests that tumor-resident clones expanded only transiently.

TCR beta libraries were generated from genomic DNA with the immunoSEQ kit, following the manufacturer's recommendations. For library preparation, a first multiplex PCR was performed with proprietary primers, followed by a second PCR in which unique barcodes were added, and bead cleanups were performed after each round. Each sample batch included a kit-provided positive control reaction and a negative control reaction. The final libraries were assessed on an Agilent 4200 TapeStation D1000 ScreenTape, pooled by volume, and quantified by qPCR. Sequencing was performed on an Illumina NextSeq500 with a MidOutput 150-cycle cartridge, and 156 Read1 and 15 Index1 cycles were run with kit custom primers. The pooled library was loaded at 1.0 pM, and approximately 20% PhiX control was spiked in. For the original study's pipeline: Vendor-processed data were analyzed in R, with a clonotype defined as all T cells sharing the same CDR3 nucleotide sequence. For clone abundance analyses, frequencies were normalized to the 10,000 most abundant clones in each sample. Before analysis, public T cell clones were removed, and these numbered fewer than six per sample on average. Tumor-enriched and baseline blood-enriched clonotypes were defined by at least a 32-fold difference in abundance between compartments. A beta-binomial differential abundance model was used to identify clonotypes that were expanded or contracted between blood time points. The Baroni-Urbani and Buser coefficient was used to measure tumor-blood repertoire similarity, and groups were compared with two-tailed Wilcoxon tests in R. TCRdb carries this immuneACCESS record with in-frame sequences only. Its versions omit some clonotypes, under half of them owing to an unresolved V gene in the studies checked, with the rest unexplained. V, J and clone size reflect that table, while D and trimming were determined from the DNA. Counted in this sample were approximately 90,000 clones; approximately 86% of them appeared once. The ten largest account for under 9.5% of the sample.

Material: blood, obtained from a patient whose treatment included radiotherapy and nephrectomy. The sequence links TRBV7-8 to TRBJ1-1, and perhaps TRBD1 as D gene, on 6 matching bases. The clonotype was recovered from a middle-aged man with renal cell carcinoma. The CDR3 is CASSLVGRGIPANTEAFF. The sequenced DNA is TGTGCCAGCAGCTTAGTAGGCAGGGGAATCCCCGCGAACACTGAAGCTTTCTTT.